These 3 T cell receptor beta chains share one sample of origin, sequenced in a study of blood T cells in healthy people across ages. Then a second PCR, running roughly 7 to 11 cycles, was carried out with a sample-barcoded 5' primer and a J-beta primer mix. Each CDR3 protein gets one entry after TCRdb re-called the 5' RACE reads with MiXCR. Altogether hundreds of thousands of distinct CDR3 sequences are present, over 20% being singletons, with the ten largest covering roughly 3.4%. The material sequenced was blood. The receptor set was obtained from a man in his sixties or seventies in good health.

V is TRBV2 and J is TRBJ2-3; 12 bases match TRBD2. The CDR3 loop spans 15 amino acids. Germline loops: CDR1 SNHLY, CDR2 FYNNEI. Losses at the gene ends were 1 base for V and 9 bases for J; bases not matched to a gene: 5. CDR3 nucleotide sequence: TGTGCCAGCAGTGAAGAGGCTAGCGGGAGGGACACGCAGTATTTT. Protein product: CASSEEASGRDTQYF.

This clonotype occurred a few times. The V call is TRBV27, the J call TRBJ2-2, with 14 bases aligning to TRBD2. Losses at the gene ends were 4 bases for V and 6 bases for J; bases not matched to a gene: 7. This CDR3 has 17 amino acids. Germline loops: CDR1 MNHEY, CDR2 SMNVEV (reference sequence). The CDR3 here is CASSSGLAGVRAGELFF. As DNA, the CDR3 is TGTGCCAGCAGTTCGGGACTAGCGGGAGTAAGGGCCGGGGAGCTGTTTTTT.

V and J are TRBV24-1 and TRBJ2-1; 8 bases match TRBD2. V lost 10 bases to trimming and J lost 8 bases; unmatched junction nucleotides: 12. CDR3 length equals 14 residues. Looked up from germline, CDR1 is KGHDR and CDR2 is SFDVKD. The chain's CDR3 is CATAGSGSKDEQFF. The CDR3 coding sequence is TGTGCCACTGCGGGCAGCGGGAGTAAGGATGAGCAGTTCTTC.